Shown below are 19 T cell receptor beta chains from a single sample sequenced in a study of tissue T cells after allogeneic stem cell transplantation. Using immunoSEQ multiplex PCR, the repertoire was profiled, and TCRdb retains in-frame clones only, with some absent. Of 20,000 to 30,000 clones in the sample, more than 60% were seen once. This specimen consisted of tissue from the ileum, obtained at autopsy. All receptors derive from a female donor over 55 with lung cancer.

The chain couples TRBV4-1 to TRBJ2-5; 15 bases fit TRBD2. The CDR3 consists of 19 residues. Unmatched junction bases numbered 9, after V lost 3 bases and J lost 1 base. Germline lookup yields CDR1 MGHRA and CDR2 YSYEKL. In nucleotides, the CDR3 is TGCGCCAGCAGCCACTCCCGGACTAGCGGGAGGGGGCTCCAAGAGACCCAGTACTTC. This encodes CASSHSRTSGRGLQETQYF.

The chain combines TRBV2 with TRBJ1-1; D gene unclear. The CDR3 has 13 residues. V lost 5 bases and J 0 bases, leaving 7 bases between the germline ends. Germline V gene data show CDR1 as SNHLY and CDR2 as FYNNEI. The CDR3 DNA reads TGTGCCAGCAGTCAGCAGATGAACACTGAAGCTTTCTTT. This gives the protein CASSQQMNTEAFF.

J is TRBJ2-2 and V is TRBV12-3 or TRBV12-4; D gene ambiguous. Trimming removed 2 bases at V and 6 bases at J, with 7 bases between. This CDR3 has 13 residues. In DNA, the CDR3 is TGTGCCAGCAGTTTATTGGTGTCCGGGGAGCTGTTTTTT. It specifies CASSLLVSGELFF.

The chain carries TRBV10-1 and TRBJ1-1; D remains unclear. Germline-derived CDR1 and CDR2 are WNHNN and SYGVQD (reference sequence). Trimming took 6 bases from V and 3 from J, leaving 5 bases between them. There are 11 residues in the CDR3. This CDR3 is CASSPHTEAFF. CDR3 in DNA: TGCGCCAGCAGCCCCCACACTGAAGCTTTCTTT.

The rearrangement uses TRBV29-1 and TRBJ1-3, with D hard to call. V was cut by 5 bases and J by 4 bases, with 9 bases left in between. The germline gives CDR1 SQVTM, CDR2 ANQGSEA. This CDR3 has 12 amino acids. The CDR3 nucleotides read TGCAGCGTTATTATAAACGGAAACACCATATATTTT. Translation: CSVIINGNTIYF.

V usage is TRBV15 and J usage is TRBJ2-4; 10 bases align to TRBD2. Germline V lookup: CDR1 LNHNV, CDR2 YYDKDF (reference sequence). V trimming: 0 bases; J trimming: 0 bases; junction bases outside the gene matches: 8. The CDR3 totals 19 residues. The CDR3 sequence: CATSRDGASGSIAKNIQYF. In nucleotides, the CDR3 is TGTGCCACCAGCAGAGATGGGGCTAGCGGGAGTATAGCCAAAAACATTCAGTACTTC.

The sample holds a few counts of this clone. The gene calls are TRBV7-6 and TRBJ2-7; 11 positions match TRBD2. The germline V gene encodes CDR1 SGHVS and CDR2 FNYEAQ. The CDR3 length is 16 residues. V was pared by 1 base and J by 4 bases, with 6 bases of the junction left unmatched. CDR3 nucleotides: TGTGCCAGCAGCTTAGGTAGCGGGAGGGGACAGTACGAGCAGTACTTC. Protein sequence: CASSLGSGRGQYEQYF. The full variable domain, completed using reference TRBV7-6 and TRBJ2-7, is GAGVSQSPRYKVTKRGQDVALRCDPISGHVSLYWYRQALGQGPEFLTYFNYEAQQDKSGLPNDRFSAERPEGSISTLTIQRTEQRDSAMYRCASSLGSGRGQYEQYFGPGTRLTVT.

This clone has just a few counts. This chain uses TRBV27 with TRBJ2-3, with a possible D match to TRBD1 (5 bases). CDR3 size: 14 residues. Trimming shortened V by 8 bases and J by 4 bases, and 16 bases separated the two germline ends. Germline lookup yields CDR1 MNHEY and CDR2 SMNVEV (reference sequence). For the CDR3, the DNA is TGTGCCAGCGCCAATCCCAGGGCCCCAGATACGCAGTATTTT. Translation: CASANPRAPDTQYF.

This clone was observed a single time. The chain links TRBV5-5 to TRBJ2-1; the D is unclear. CDR1 and CDR2 (germline): SGHKS, YYEKEE (reference sequence). V lost 2 bases and J 4 bases, leaving 22 bases between the germline ends. This CDR3 region has 18 residues. Written as DNA, the CDR3 is TGTGCCAGCAGCTTTAGGTTGCCCCCAGCTATGAGGTACAATGAGCAGTTCTTC. It codes for CASSFRLPPAMRYNEQFF. The full variable domain, its missing parts supplied by reference TRBV5-5 and TRBJ2-1, is DAGVTQSPTHLIKTRGQQVTLRCSPISGHKSVSWYQQVLGQGPQFIFQYYEKEERGRGNFPDRFSARQFPNYSSELNVNALLLGDSALYLCASSFRLPPAMRYNEQFFGPGTRLTVL.

The chain couples TRBV10-3 to TRBJ2-3, with D perhaps matching TRBD1 or TRBD2 (6 bases each). The CDR3 runs to 17 residues. Looked up from germline, CDR1 is ENHRY and CDR2 is SYGVKD. V lost 4 bases to trimming and J lost 4 bases, with 21 bases between them. CDR3 loop: CAISGVWGPSVSDTQYF. CDR3 in DNA: TGTGCCATCAGTGGGGTTTGGGGGCCTAGCGTTTCAGATACGCAGTATTTT.

This clone was seen only a few times. The V and J genes are TRBV3-1 (or the pseudogene TRBV3-2) and TRBJ2-3; the match to TRBD1 covers 8 bases. Trimming at V came to 2 bases and at J to 0 bases, leaving 16 bases not matched to a gene. Germline assignment: CDR1 LGHDT and CDR2 YNNKEL (reference sequence). The CDR3 length is 20 residues. CDR3 nucleotides: TGTGCCAGCAGCCAACCGGAAGGGGACAGGAGGGATTTAAGCACAGATACGCAGTATTTT. Its translation is CASSQPEGDRRDLSTDTQYF.

The chain uses TRBV6-5 and TRBJ1-5; possibly TRBD1 for D (6 bases). Looked up from germline, CDR1 is MNHEY and CDR2 is SVGAGI. The CDR3 runs to 13 residues. V was pared by 8 bases and J by 4 bases, with 12 bases between. The CDR3 DNA sequence: TGTGCCAGCTCTAGACAGGAGAATCAGCCCCAGCATTTT. The encoded protein is CASSRQENQPQHF.

J is TRBJ2-7 and V is TRBV29-1; 9 bases line up with TRBD1. Germline V lookup: CDR1 SQVTM, CDR2 ANQGSEA. This CDR3 comprises 15 residues. V dropped 6 bases and J dropped 4; count of bases not matched to a gene: 13. The CDR3 region has the DNA TGCAGCGTAGCCGGGACAGGGATAGGACTTTACGAGCAGTACTTC. Translating it yields CSVAGTGIGLYEQYF.

The rearrangement joins TRBV7-2 to TRBJ2-2, with D maybe TRBD1 (5 bases). Germline V lookup: CDR1 SGHTA, CDR2 FQGNSA. This CDR3 has 15 residues. Trimming shortened V by 1 base and J by 3 bases, and 9 bases separated the two germline ends. CDR3 sequence (DNA): TGTGCCAGCAGCTTAGGAAGGGGTTACACCGGGGAGCTGTTTTTT. Its translation: CASSLGRGYTGELFF.

This chain links TRBV6-6 with TRBJ2-2; D may be TRBD2 (5 bases). The V gene lost 2 bases and the J gene lost 0 bases, with 7 bases spanning the gap. The CDR3 has 15 residues. In germline, CDR1 is MNHNY, CDR2 SVGAGI (reference sequence). This CDR3 reads CASSYLLANTGELFF. CDR3 DNA sequence: TGTGCCAGCAGTTACCTACTAGCGAACACCGGGGAGCTGTTTTTT.

The chain recombines TRBV7-9 with TRBJ2-5; D gene uncertain. The CDR3 spans 14 residues. From germline, CDR1 is SEHNR and CDR2 FQNEAQ (reference sequence). Trimming removed 5 bases at V and 4 bases at J, with 14 bases between. DNA of the CDR3: TGTGCCAGCAGCCCATCCCCACCCGTAGAGACCCAGTACTTC. This sequence encodes CASSPSPPVETQYF.

This rearrangement joins TRBV3-1 (or the pseudogene TRBV3-2) to TRBJ1-6; no firm D call. The ends were cut back, 1 base at V and 8 bases at J, with 12 bases in the middle. This CDR3 comprises 15 residues. From germline, CDR1 is LGHDT and CDR2 YNNKEL (reference sequence). CDR3 bases: TGTGCCAGCAGCCAAGTACTGGCGGGTTATTCACCCCTCCACTTT. Its translation is CASSQVLAGYSPLHF.

By sample share, this clone is medium-sized (0.01 to 0.1%). The chain uses TRBV14 and TRBJ1-2; D uncertain. CDR1 is SGHDN and CDR2 is FVKESK in the germline V gene. This CDR3 has 11 amino acids. Deletions cut 1 base from V and 12 bases from J, with 9 bases between. The CDR3 loop reads CASSQGIQHTF. CDR3 nucleotides: TGTGCCAGCAGCCAAGGAATACAGCACACCTTC.

This chain uses TRBV9 with TRBJ1-6; D unresolved. The germline CDR1 and CDR2 sequences are SGDLS and YYNGEE. With 0 bases removed from V and 6 bases from J, the gap between germline ends came to 7 bases. The length of the CDR3 is 14 residues. The CDR3 region is CASSVGPSNSPLHF. The CDR3 bases are TGTGCCAGCAGCGTAGGTCCAAGTAATTCACCCCTCCACTTT.